The 30 T cell receptor beta chains presented below share a single source sample, sequenced in a study of blood T cells in healthy people across ages. Sample-barcoded 5' priming and a J-beta primer mix drove a second PCR of roughly 7 to 11 cycles. TCRdb re-called the 5' RACE reads through MiXCR, storing one row per CDR3 protein. The repertoire holds hundreds of thousands of distinct CDR3 sequences, with 45% to 50% as singletons. The sequenced material came from blood. These receptors originate from a woman aged 60-75 years in good health.

The chain has TRBV6-5 and TRBJ2-5; 11 bases fit TRBD1. The V gene end was trimmed by 7 bases and the J gene end by 7 bases; junction bases not matched to a gene: 5. Germline loops: CDR1 MNHEY, CDR2 SVGAGI. CDR3 length: 13 amino acids. CDR3 nucleotides: TGTGCCAGCAAGGCCGGGACAGGGGGGACCCAGTACTTC. Translation: CASKAGTGGTQYF.

The rearrangement links TRBV28 to TRBJ2-5; D unresolved. Germline V gene data show CDR1 as MDHEN and CDR2 as SYDVKM. CDR3 size: 14 residues. The ends were cut back, 5 bases at V and 5 bases at J, with 15 bases in the middle. The CDR3 protein is CASSTLKSVETQYF. The CDR3 coding sequence is TGTGCCAGCAGTACCCTGAAGTCTGTGGAGACCCAGTACTTC.

This clonotype was recorded a few times. The chain recombines TRBV12-3 or TRBV12-4 with TRBJ2-5; TRBD1 matches at 7 bases. V lost 5 bases and J lost 2; bases outside the gene matches: 5. This CDR3 has 14 residues. CDR3 nucleotide sequence: TGTGCCAGCAGTGGACAGACAGGGCAAGAGACCCAGTACTTC. This encodes CASSGQTGQETQYF.

The CDR3 spells CASSFAGRTEAFF. The DNA for the CDR3 is TGTGCCAGCAGCTTCGCGGGACGCACTGAAGCTTTCTTT. The chain recombines TRBV7-2 with TRBJ1-1; D possibly corresponds to TRBD1 (5 bases). Trimming left V 3 bases short and J 4 bases short, with 9 bases between. Germline V CDR1 and CDR2: SGHTA, FQGNSA. The CDR3 is made up of 13 amino acids.

This clonotype showed up just a few times. The chain couples TRBV29-1 to TRBJ2-4; tentative D call: TRBD2 (6 bases). TRBJ2-7 matches the DNA end more closely, so the J call is doubtful. The germline V gene has CDR1 SQVTM and CDR2 ANQGSEA. CDR3 size: 11 residues. The CDR3 region has the DNA TGCAGCGTCGGGAGTCCCTACGAGCAGTACTTC. This sequence encodes CSVGSPYEQYF.

The rearrangement links TRBV7-2 to TRBJ1-5; possibly TRBD1 for D (6 bases). Looked up from germline, CDR1 is SGHTA and CDR2 is FQGNSA. V lost 5 bases to trimming and J lost 8 bases, with 13 bases between them. This CDR3 contains 13 residues. The CDR3 DNA reads TGTGCCAGCAGCGGAAACAGGGTGGAGCCCCAGCATTTT. Residues: CASSGNRVEPQHF.

This chain connects TRBV6-5 to TRBJ2-7; D is uncertain. With the DNA end fitting TRBJ2-5 better, the J assignment may be wrong. This CDR3 region has 13 residues. In germline, CDR1 is MNHEY, CDR2 SVGAGI. The CDR3: CASSTKGFRTQYF. CDR3 nucleotides: TGTGCCAGCAGCACCAAGGGCTTTCGGACCCAGTACTTC.

Concerning this clonotype itself: The germline gene is not matched at one end of the junction; a read error may be the cause. The CDR3 nucleotides are TGTGCCAGCAGCTTAGAACAGGGCTACTATGAGCAGTTCTTC. Its translation: CASSLEQGYYEQFF. The rearrangement joins TRBV7-6 to TRBJ2-1; TRBD1 is a possible D gene (6 bases). Germline V gene data show CDR1 as SGHVS and CDR2 as FNYEAQ. This CDR3 has 14 residues.

The V and J genes are TRBV2 and TRBJ2-3; TRBD2 agrees at 15 bases. The V gene end was trimmed by 7 bases and the J gene end by 3 bases; junction bases not matched to a gene: 2. Looked up from germline, CDR1 is SNHLY and CDR2 is FYNNEI. The CDR3 is 15 amino acids. CDR3 bases: TGTGCCAGCACCGGGACTAGCGGGAGGACAGATACGCAGTATTTT. Protein sequence: CASTGTSGRTDTQYF.

The J gene is TRBJ2-5, the V gene TRBV29-1, with TRBD2 matching 7 bases. Losses at the gene ends were 4 bases for V and 5 bases for J; bases not matched to a gene: 10. The CDR3 totals 14 residues. From germline, CDR1 is SQVTM and CDR2 ANQGSEA. CDR3 amino acids: CSVGNPGGFETQYF. DNA of the CDR3: TGCAGCGTTGGGAATCCCGGGGGGTTCGAGACCCAGTACTTC.

This sequence joins TRBV20-1 and TRBJ1-1, with a weak D call TRBD1 (6 bases). Germline CDR1 DFQATT, CDR2 SNEGSKA (reference sequence). This CDR3 is 13 amino acids long. V shed 6 bases and J shed 11 bases, with 22 bases lying between them. In DNA form, the CDR3 reads TGCAGTGCCCCGGGTCCACAGGGTTGGGTGGCTTTCTTT. This gives the protein CSAPGPQGWVAFF.

CDR3 residues: CASSLAGIGKNIQYF. CDR3 bases: TGTGCCAGCAGCTTAGCAGGAATCGGCAAAAACATTCAGTACTTC. The chain uses TRBV7-2 and TRBJ2-4; D is undetermined. With 0 bases removed from V and 3 bases from J, the gap between germline ends came to 9 bases. The CDR3 sequence is 15 residues long. From germline, CDR1 is SGHTA and CDR2 FQGNSA.

This rearrangement joins TRBV4-1 to TRBJ2-5, with D perhaps matching TRBD2 (6 bases). V was trimmed by 4 bases and J by 5 bases, leaving 20 bases between them. The CDR3 sequence is 16 residues long. The germline gives CDR1 MGHRA, CDR2 YSYEKL. The chain's CDR3 is CASSLPTSWGAETQYF. Written as DNA, the CDR3 is TGCGCCAGCAGCCTTCCAACTAGCTGGGGCGCGGAGACCCAGTACTTC.

The chain links TRBV20-1 to TRBJ2-7; D might be TRBD1 or TRBD2, each matching 7 bases. V was shortened by 1 base and J by 9 bases, with 10 bases between the two germline ends. Germline V lookup: CDR1 DFQATT, CDR2 SNEGSKA (reference sequence). The CDR3 totals 11 residues. CDR3 in DNA: TGCAGTGCTAGAGTCAGGGGGGGGCAGTACTTC. Encoded protein: CSARVRGGQYF.

This clonotype has more than one count but fewer than ten. This chain uses TRBV15 with TRBJ2-5; TRBD2 might be the D (6 bases). Trimming shortened V by 3 bases and J by 1 base, and 9 bases separated the two germline ends. The CDR3 runs to 14 residues. Germline values: CDR1 LNHNV, CDR2 YYDKDF (reference sequence). The CDR3 DNA reads as TGTGCCACCAGCAGCCGGAGGGTCCAAGAGACCCAGTACTTC. Translation gives CATSSRRVQETQYF.

J is TRBJ2-7 and V is TRBV11-2; TRBD2 aligns across 7 bases. J gave up 3 bases and V 4 bases, and 9 bases lay outside the gene matches. The CDR3 consists of 15 residues. Germline assignment: CDR1 SGHAT and CDR2 FQNNGV. In DNA, the CDR3 is TGTGCCAGCAGCTGCGCGGGAGACTTGGGCTACGAGCAGTACTTC. This encodes CASSCAGDLGYEQYF.

This clonotype has only a few counts. J is TRBJ2-1 and V is TRBV6-2 or TRBV6-3; possibly TRBD1 or TRBD2 for D (5 bases each). The CDR3 spans 15 residues. The ends were cut back, 6 bases at V and 0 bases at J, with 12 bases in the middle. Germline CDR1 reads MNHEY; CDR2 reads SVGEGT. DNA of the CDR3: TGTGCCAGCAGCCAAGGGGACCTCTCCTACAATGAGCAGTTCTTC. Encoded protein: CASSQGDLSYNEQFF.

The chain joins TRBV6-6 to TRBJ2-1; D may match TRBD1 or TRBD2 (6 bases each). V gave up 4 bases and J gave up 12 bases, with 16 bases separating them. The CDR3 contains 13 residues. Per the germline V gene, CDR1 is MNHNY and CDR2 is SVGAGI (reference sequence). CDR3 region: CASSFNPGAGQFF. The CDR3 bases are TGTGCCAGCAGTTTCAACCCGGGGGCGGGGCAGTTCTTC.

CDR3 in DNA: TGTGCCAGCAGCTTAGCGGGGGACGTCTACGAGCAGTACTTC. It specifies CASSLAGDVYEQYF. The chain recombines TRBV7-2 with TRBJ2-7; D is tentatively TRBD1 or TRBD2 (5 bases each). Germline V lookup: CDR1 SGHTA, CDR2 FQGNSA. This CDR3 has 14 amino acids. V was pared by 0 bases and J by 3 bases, with 9 bases between.

In this sample, this clonotype turned up many times. The chain has TRBV18 and TRBJ2-5; 10 nucleotides agree with TRBD1. The CDR3 is made up of 15 amino acids. The V gene end was trimmed by 6 bases and the J gene end by 4 bases; junction bases not matched to a gene: 8. Germline-derived CDR1 and CDR2 are KGHSH and LQKENI. The CDR3 nucleotides read TGTGCCAGCTCTACCGGGGACAGGGGCGGAGAGACCCAGTACTTC. The encoded protein is CASSTGDRGGETQYF.

This clonotype was detected only a few times. The chain links TRBV7-9 to TRBJ2-5; D perhaps matches TRBD1 (6 bases). V was clipped by 3 bases and J by 11 bases, with 25 bases between them. In germline, CDR1 is SEHNR, CDR2 FQNEAQ (reference sequence). The CDR3 spans 16 residues. The CDR3 spells CASSFEGNRELPEQYF. The CDR3 nucleotides are TGTGCCAGCAGCTTCGAGGGCAACAGGGAATTACCAGAGCAGTACTTC.

This clonotype was counted only a few times. The J gene is TRBJ2-7, the V gene TRBV7-9; D is undetermined. The CDR3 length is 14 residues. V was cut by 3 bases and J by 2 bases, with 11 bases left in between. Germline CDR1 is SEHNR and CDR2 is FQNEAQ (reference sequence). The CDR3 DNA follows: TGTGCCAGCAGCTTTGCCACGGACGCCTACGAGCAGTACTTC. It encodes CASSFATDAYEQYF.

This chain joins TRBV15 and TRBJ1-2; D unresolved. The CDR3 contains 14 residues. V was cut by 8 bases and J by 2 bases, with 15 bases left in between. Germline loops: CDR1 LNHNV, CDR2 YYDKDF (reference sequence). The CDR3 protein is CATLGAGLNYGYTF. CDR3 bases: TGTGCCACCTTAGGAGCGGGTCTCAACTATGGCTACACCTTC.

The rearrangement links TRBV20-1 to TRBJ2-3; TRBD2 aligns across 11 bases. V dropped 3 bases and J dropped 5; count of bases not matched to a gene: 7. The germline CDR1 and CDR2 sequences are DFQATT and SNEGSKA (reference sequence). The CDR3 sequence is 15 residues long. CDR3 DNA sequence: TGCAGTGCTAGCCCACCCCTAGCGGGAGGAGATACGCAGTATTTT. It specifies CSASPPLAGGDTQYF.

This clonotype was seen only a few times. The CDR3 loop is CASSYSTGLGTDTQYF. As DNA, the CDR3 is TGTGCCAGCAGTTACTCCACGGGACTGGGCACAGATACGCAGTATTTT. V gene TRBV6-2 or TRBV6-3 combines with J gene TRBJ2-3; D is perhaps TRBD2 (6 bases). Trimming took off 0 bases at V and 1 base at J, with 11 bases between the two ends. CDR1 and CDR2 from the germline V gene are MNHEY and SVGEGT. This CDR3 comprises 16 residues.

The J gene is TRBJ2-7, the V gene TRBV7-2; TRBD1 matches at 11 bases. The DNA end favors TRBJ2-4, so the J call may be wrong. This CDR3 region has 15 residues. Germline-derived CDR1 and CDR2 are SGHTA and FQGNSA. This chain's CDR3 is CASSARTGGLVIQYF. DNA for the CDR3: TGTGCCAGCAGCGCAAGGACAGGGGGCTTGGTCATTCAGTACTTC.

This chain joins TRBV4-2 and TRBJ1-2; D is perhaps TRBD1 (5 bases). The CDR3 runs to 16 residues. V gave up 0 bases and J gave up 4 bases, with 15 bases separating them. Germline V CDR1 and CDR2: LGHNA, YNFKEQ. CDR3 DNA sequence: TGTGCCAGCAGCCAAGATAGATCAGGGAAGGGCTATGGCTACACCTTC. Residues: CASSQDRSGKGYGYTF.

This clonotype appeared a few times. The chain is built from TRBV27 and TRBJ2-5; TRBD1 is a possible D gene (7 bases). The germline V gene encodes CDR1 MNHEY and CDR2 SMNVEV (reference sequence). The V end lost 5 bases, the J end lost 5 bases, and 15 bases lay between the germline ends. The CDR3 totals 14 residues. The CDR3: CASSVEGAGETQYF. As DNA, the CDR3 is TGTGCCAGCAGTGTGGAGGGGGCTGGTGAGACCCAGTACTTC.

V gene TRBV29-1 combines with J gene TRBJ1-1, with D maybe TRBD1 (5 bases). CDR3 length: 15 residues. CDR1 and CDR2 (germline): SQVTM, ANQGSEA. DNA for the CDR3: TGCGGCTCTTCGGTGCAGGGACTCATGAACACTGAAGCTTTCTTT. Its protein product is CGSSVQGLMNTEAFF.

This rearrangement joins TRBV20-1 to TRBJ1-1; 7 positions agree with TRBD1. Unmatched junction bases numbered 9, after V lost 0 bases and J lost 5 bases. The CDR3 is 15 amino acids. Germline V gene sequence: CDR1 DFQATT, CDR2 SNEGSKA (reference sequence). The CDR3, as DNA: TGCAGTGCTAGAGATCCGTGGCAGGGGGGTACTGAAGCTTTCTTT. Residues: CSARDPWQGGTEAFF.